A single sample gave rise to the 27 T cell receptor beta chains below, sequenced in a study of T cell responses to AZD1222 COVID-19 vaccine. Assay used: immunoSEQ multiplex PCR; TCRdb lists only in-frame clones, some missing. Recorded for this sample: about 140,000 clones. The sequenced material came from peripheral blood. The receptors shown here come from an adult in good health.

The V call is TRBV5-5, the J call TRBJ2-2; D is perhaps TRBD1 or TRBD2 (5 bases each). CDR3 length equals 16 residues. The germline CDR1 and CDR2 sequences are SGHKS and YYEKEE (reference sequence). The ends were cut back, 1 base at V and 2 bases at J, with 12 bases in the middle. The CDR3 DNA sequence: TGTGCCAGCAGCTTGCGGGGCAGGGACAACACCGGGGAGCTGTTTTTT. It specifies CASSLRGRDNTGELFF.

The J gene is TRBJ2-7, the V gene TRBV19, with 7 bases that match TRBD1. The ends lost 4 bases at V and 3 bases at J; junction bases unmatched: 6. Germline V gene data show CDR1 as LNHDA and CDR2 as SQIVND (reference sequence). This CDR3 has 14 amino acids. The CDR3: CASSTGRDSYEQYF. The CDR3 nucleotides read TGTGCCAGTAGTACTGGACGGGACAGCTACGAGCAGTACTTC.

V usage is TRBV27 and J usage is TRBJ1-2, with 8 bases fitting TRBD1. CDR1 and CDR2 (germline): MNHEY, SMNVEV (reference sequence). This CDR3 region has 13 residues. Trimming removed 5 bases from V and 8 bases from J; junction bases left unmatched: 7. In nucleotides, the CDR3 is TGTGCCAGCAGTCCCAGGACAGGGTCAGGCTACACCTTC. Translation gives CASSPRTGSGYTF.

The J gene is TRBJ1-5, the V gene TRBV3-1 (or the pseudogene TRBV3-2), with D unclear. The V gene's germline CDR1 is LGHDT and CDR2 YNNKEL (reference sequence). With 1 base removed from V and 2 bases from J, the gap between germline ends came to 9 bases. The CDR3 is 15 amino acids. The CDR3 sequence: CASSQGRSGNQPQHF. CDR3 nucleotide sequence: TGTGCCAGCAGCCAAGGTCGGTCAGGCAATCAGCCCCAGCATTTT.

The chain carries TRBV6-5 and TRBJ1-1; 7 positions match TRBD1. Trimming took 5 bases from V and 8 from J; bases not matched to a gene: 8. The CDR3 runs 13 residues. CDR1 is MNHEY and CDR2 is SVGAGI in the germline V gene. DNA of the CDR3: TGTGCCAGCAGTCGAAACCGGGACAGAGAAGCTTTCTTT. As protein: CASSRNRDREAFF.

This chain connects TRBV6-1 to TRBJ1-1; 8 nucleotides line up with TRBD1. With V trimmed by 1 base and J by 7 bases, 5 bases remained unmatched. Germline lookup yields CDR1 MNHNS and CDR2 SASEGT. CDR3 length: 14 amino acids. The CDR3 DNA sequence: TGTGCCAGCAGTGAAGTTTGGACAGGGCATGAAGCTTTCTTT. It encodes CASSEVWTGHEAFF.

The chain combines TRBV18 with TRBJ2-6, with unresolved D. CDR3 length equals 14 residues. The V gene lost 4 bases and the J gene lost 4 bases, with 8 bases spanning the gap. Looked up from germline, CDR1 is KGHSH and CDR2 is LQKENI. In DNA, the CDR3 is TGTGCCAGCTCACTCTCCCAGGGGGCCAACGTCCTGACTTTC. This translates into CASSLSQGANVLTF. Full variable domain (remainder filled in from reference TRBV18 and TRBJ2-6): NAGVMQNPRHLVRRRGQEARLRCSPMKGHSHVYWYRQLPEEGLKFMVYLQKENIIDESGMPKERFSAEFPKEGPSILRIQQVVRGDSAAYFCASSLSQGANVLTFGAGSRLTVL.

The rearrangement joins TRBV4-3 to TRBJ1-4; unclear D gene. V lost 5 bases and J 4 bases, leaving 11 bases between the germline ends. Germline CDR1 reads LGHNA; CDR2 reads YSLEER. This CDR3 has 14 residues. This CDR3 reads CASSIGQHNEKLFF. For the CDR3, the DNA is TGCGCCAGCAGCATAGGGCAGCATAATGAAAAACTGTTTTTT.

The rearrangement links TRBV27 to TRBJ2-3; the D call may be TRBD1 or TRBD2 (5 bases each). Trimming shortened V by 5 bases and J by 1 base, and 13 bases separated the two germline ends. This CDR3 is 15 amino acids long. Germline V CDR1 and CDR2: MNHEY, SMNVEV (reference sequence). The CDR3 DNA is TGTGCCAGCAGTCCCGGGGCAGCCCGCACAGATACGCAGTATTTT. It is translated as CASSPGAARTDTQYF.

The chain couples TRBV20-1 to TRBJ2-1; the D is unclear. Germline assignment: CDR1 DFQATT and CDR2 SNEGSKA (reference sequence). V was cut by 1 base and J by 12 bases, with 10 bases left in between. CDR3 length: 11 residues. CDR3 protein: CSARAGHRQFF. The CDR3 DNA sequence: TGCAGTGCTAGAGCTGGGCATAGGCAGTTCTTC.

The rearrangement links TRBV30 to TRBJ1-1; possibly TRBD1 for D (6 bases). The CDR3 contains 14 residues. V shed 4 bases and J shed 1 base, with 13 bases lying between them. Germline loops: CDR1 GTSNPN, CDR2 SVGIG (reference sequence). The CDR3, as DNA: TGTGCCTGGACCCGGGGGGGCACGAACACTGAAGCTTTCTTT. This gives the protein CAWTRGGTNTEAFF.

The chain links TRBV6-5 to TRBJ1-5; TRBD1 agrees at 10 bases. The germline gives CDR1 MNHEY, CDR2 SVGAGI. Trimming cost V 6 bases and J 5 bases; bases outside gene matches: 1. This CDR3 has 13 amino acids. The CDR3: CASRGTGDQPQHF. Written as DNA, the CDR3 is TGTGCCAGCAGAGGGACAGGGGATCAGCCCCAGCATTTT.

This chain joins TRBV9 and TRBJ1-4, with a possible D match to TRBD1 (5 bases). The CDR3 contains 15 residues. CDR1 is SGDLS, CDR2 YYNGEE, per germline. Trimming pared 1 base from V and 3 bases from J, leaving 10 bases between. The DNA of the CDR3 is TGTGCCAGCAGCGTACTCGCGGGGGCTAATGAAAAACTGTTTTTT. Protein: CASSVLAGANEKLFF.

The chain joins TRBV12-3 or TRBV12-4 to TRBJ2-1; the D gene could be TRBD1 or TRBD2 (6 bases each). The CDR3 sequence is 13 residues long. Deletions cut 8 bases from V and 10 bases from J, with 18 bases between. The CDR3 region is CASVPGAAGEQFF. In DNA form, the CDR3 reads TGTGCCAGCGTGCCGGGGGCAGCCGGGGAGCAGTTCTTC.

The CDR3 bases are TGTGCCAGCAGCTTAGGCCGATGGGACACCGCTAACTATGGCTACACCTTC. Translation: CASSLGRWDTANYGYTF. J is TRBJ1-2 and V is TRBV11-3, with a possible D match to TRBD1 (6 bases). Trimming left V 1 base short and J 0 bases short, with 15 bases between. Per the germline V gene, CDR1 is SGHNT and CDR2 is YENEEA. CDR3 length: 17 residues. Based on the CDR3 plus reference TRBV11-3 and TRBJ1-2, the full variable domain is EAGVVQSPRYKIIEKKQPVAFWCNPISGHNTLYWYLQNLGQGPELLIRYENEEAVDDSQLPKDRFSAERLKGVDSTLKIQPAELGDSAVYLCASSLGRWDTANYGYTFGSGTRLTVV.

This rearrangement joins TRBV7-3 to TRBJ2-1; a possible D gene is TRBD2 (5 bases). The V gene's germline CDR1 is SGHTA and CDR2 FQGTGA. V was cut by 5 bases and J by 7 bases, with 12 bases left in between. CDR3 length equals 13 residues. The chain's CDR3 is CASSRRSGNEQFF. CDR3 nucleotide sequence: TGTGCCAGCAGCCGGAGGTCGGGGAATGAGCAGTTCTTC.

V and J are TRBV5-6 and TRBJ2-3, with 9 bases matching TRBD2. Trimming removed 3 bases from V and 6 bases from J; junction bases left unmatched: 8. The CDR3 spans 15 residues. The germline gives CDR1 SGHDT, CDR2 YYEEEE. The CDR3 loop reads CASSSIRTSVDTQYF. CDR3 coding DNA: TGTGCCAGCAGCTCGATTCGGACTAGCGTGGATACGCAGTATTTT.

The genes are TRBV6-5 and TRBJ2-1, with D perhaps TRBD1 (6 bases). CDR1 and CDR2 (germline): MNHEY, SVGAGI. V lost 0 bases, J lost 5 bases, and 11 bases lay in between. CDR3 length: 15 amino acids. CDR3 DNA sequence: TGTGCCAGCAGTTACTCGGGGACATTTAACAATGAGCAGTTCTTC. Its translation is CASSYSGTFNNEQFF.

V gene TRBV5-8 combines with J gene TRBJ2-3; D is perhaps TRBD2 (5 bases). The CDR3 runs to 17 residues. CDR1 is SGHTS, CDR2 YDEGEE, per germline. Trimming pared 4 bases from V and 2 bases from J, leaving 20 bases between. The CDR3 loop reads CASSPAASRDSTDTQYF. The CDR3 DNA reads as TGTGCCAGCAGCCCCGCTGCCTCGAGGGATTCCACAGATACGCAGTATTTT.

CDR3 region: CASSLRTSGANTGELFF. The DNA for the CDR3 is TGCGCCAGCAGCCTAAGGACTAGCGGCGCGAACACCGGGGAGCTGTTTTTT. This sequence joins TRBV4-1 and TRBJ2-2; the match to TRBD2 covers 10 bases. The length of the CDR3 is 17 residues. Germline V gene sequence: CDR1 MGHRA, CDR2 YSYEKL. The ends lost 4 bases at V and 0 bases at J; junction bases unmatched: 5.

The V and J genes are TRBV7-9 and TRBJ2-7; D gene unclear. V lost 5 bases, J lost 2 bases, and 10 bases lay in between. This CDR3 is 13 amino acids long. Germline lookup yields CDR1 SEHNR and CDR2 FQNEAQ (reference sequence). The CDR3 is CASSQGNTYEQYF. The CDR3 coding sequence is TGTGCCAGCAGCCAAGGGAATACCTACGAGCAGTACTTC.

V and J are TRBV5-6 and TRBJ1-4; TRBD1 matches 8 bases. Germline values: CDR1 SGHDT, CDR2 YYEEEE. Germline trimming cut 1 base from V and 8 bases from J; bases unmatched to any gene: 4. The CDR3 consists of 14 residues. The CDR3 protein is CASSLLQGGEKLFF. CDR3 DNA: TGTGCCAGCAGCTTGTTACAGGGGGGAGAAAAACTGTTTTTT.

CDR3 protein: CASSLTATGETQYF. The CDR3 DNA follows: TGTGCCAGCAGCTTGACTGCGACAGGCGAGACCCAGTACTTC. The V gene is TRBV7-2, the J gene TRBJ2-5; TRBD1 is a possible D gene (6 bases). V lost 3 bases to trimming and J lost 5 bases, with 13 bases between them. The CDR3 totals 14 residues. Germline loops: CDR1 SGHTA, CDR2 FQGNSA. Using reference TRBV7-2 and TRBJ2-5 for the parts outside the CDR3, the full variable domain is GAGVSQSPSNKVTEKGKDVELRCDPISGHTALYWYRQSLGQGLEFLIYFQGNSAPDKSGLPSDRFSAERTGGSVSTLTIQRTQQEDSAVYLCASSLTATGETQYFGPGTRLLVL.

The chain is built from TRBV12-3 or TRBV12-4 and TRBJ1-3; D is unclear. The CDR3 is made up of 12 amino acids. The V end lost 6 bases, the J end lost 4 bases, and 7 bases lay between the germline ends. The CDR3 coding sequence is TGTGCCAGCAGCAAACAGGGAAACACCATATATTTT. Its translation is CASSKQGNTIYF.

The chain combines TRBV7-2 with TRBJ2-5; weak D call: TRBD2 (5 bases). Germline assignment: CDR1 SGHTA and CDR2 FQGNSA. CDR3 size: 15 residues. V lost 5 bases and J lost 5, with 18 bases in between. CDR3 DNA sequence: TGTGCCAGCAGCCCCCCCGCGGGCGGGCGGGAGACCCAGTACTTC. Translated: CASSPPAGGRETQYF.

The chain has TRBV6-2 or TRBV6-3 and TRBJ2-5; D is uncertain. CDR3 length: 16 residues. V lost 5 bases and J lost 2, with 18 bases in between. Per germline, CDR1 MNHEY and CDR2 SVGEGT. In nucleotides, the CDR3 is TGTGCCAGCAGTACCCATCCTAGGGAAGATCAAGAGACCCAGTACTTC. Its protein product is CASSTHPREDQETQYF.

This chain connects TRBV7-9 to TRBJ1-2, with D tentatively TRBD1 (6 bases). The germline V gene encodes CDR1 SEHNR and CDR2 FQNEAQ (reference sequence). CDR3 length equals 14 residues. With 3 bases removed from V and 7 bases from J, the gap between germline ends came to 15 bases. For the CDR3, the DNA is TGTGCCAGCAGCTTTTATCAGGGGACCGGTGGCTACACCTTC. Translated: CASSFYQGTGGYTF.